The T cell receptor (beta chain) under discussion was sequenced for a study of shared clonotypes between healthy human individuals. Study-level findings and limits: Limitation of the genetic and exposure-history diversity represented came from the few donors.

Sequencing used immunoSEQ multiplex PCR; TCRdb keeps in-frame clones, though not all of them. The data hold 2 million to 2.5 million clones, with almost 96% observed a single time. Concerning this clone: Its antigen is currently unknown.

The ends were cut back, 0 bases at V and 5 bases at J, with 24 bases in the middle. This CDR3 is built from 18 residues. Germline CDR1 SGHTS, CDR2 YDEGEE. The chain carries TRBV5-8 and TRBJ2-7; a possible D gene is TRBD2 (7 bases). The sample taken for sequencing was naive CD4+ T cells sorted from blood. The subset here: CD45RA+ positively selected. This sequence originates from a man aged 18 to 29 in good health. In nucleotides, the CDR3 is TGTGCCAGCAGCTTGGCCCGTTTGGGGGGGCGCAAAGTCCACGAGCAGTACTTC. This translates into CASSLARLGGRKVHEQYF. Using reference TRBV5-8 and TRBJ2-7 for the parts outside the CDR3, the full variable domain is EAGVTQSPTHLIKTRGQQATLRCSPISGHTSVYWYQQALGLGLQFLLWYDEGEERNRGNFPPRFSGRQFPNYSSELNVNALELEDSALYLCASSLARLGGRKVHEQYFGPGTRLTVT.